A single TCR beta chain is shown here with its context. Antigen unknown. The data originate from a study of OX40 agonist ivuxolimab in advanced cancers. Study-wide background: The study treated patients with ivuxolimab, an agonistic anti-OX40 (CD134) antibody. Dose-escalation subjects each had hepatocellular carcinoma, melanoma, renal cell or head and neck cancer.

Between the trimmed V and J ends, which lost 5 bases and 0 bases, there was a span of 20 bases. The CDR3 sequence is 17 residues long. Per the germline V gene, CDR1 is SGDLS and CDR2 is YYNGEE. Overall study results and limits: Doses of 0.1 to 3.0 mg/kg were accompanied by clonal expansion of CD4+ and CD8+ blood T cells by week 6. Fewer expanded clones were found on average in CD4+ than in CD8+ T cells.

The protocol was immunoSEQ multiplex PCR, while the TCRdb copy is restricted to in-frame clones and leaves out a portion. The sample has about 28,000 clones; approximately 80% are singletons. The sequenced sample was CD4+ or CD8+ T cells sorted from blood, obtained in a trial of the OX40 agonist ivuxolimab. J is TRBJ1-1 and V is TRBV9; tentative D call: TRBD1 (5 bases). The TCR comes from an adult with an advanced solid tumor such as melanoma, head and neck, liver or kidney cancer. This CDR3 is CASSPNGGRPLNTEAFF. The CDR3 nucleotides are TGTGCCAGCAGTCCAAACGGGGGTCGGCCTCTGAACACTGAAGCTTTCTTT.